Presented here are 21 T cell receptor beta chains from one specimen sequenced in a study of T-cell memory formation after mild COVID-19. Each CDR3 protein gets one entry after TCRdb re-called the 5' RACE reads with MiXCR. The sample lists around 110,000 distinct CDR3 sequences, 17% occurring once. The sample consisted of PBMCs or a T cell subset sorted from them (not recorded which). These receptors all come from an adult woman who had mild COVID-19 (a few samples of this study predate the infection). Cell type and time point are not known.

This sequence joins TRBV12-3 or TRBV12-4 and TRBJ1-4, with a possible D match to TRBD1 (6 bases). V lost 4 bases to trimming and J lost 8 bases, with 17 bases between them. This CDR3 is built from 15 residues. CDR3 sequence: CASSSTGSVWEKLFF. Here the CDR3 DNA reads TGTGCCAGCAGTTCCACAGGGTCGGTTTGGGAAAAACTGTTTTTT.

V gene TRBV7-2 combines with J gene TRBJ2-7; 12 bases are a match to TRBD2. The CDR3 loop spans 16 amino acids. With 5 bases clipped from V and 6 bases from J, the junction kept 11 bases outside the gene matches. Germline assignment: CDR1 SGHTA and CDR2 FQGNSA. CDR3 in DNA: TGTGCCAGCAGCCCCGAGACTAGCGGGAGAACGGGCGAGCAGTACTTC. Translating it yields CASSPETSGRTGEQYF.

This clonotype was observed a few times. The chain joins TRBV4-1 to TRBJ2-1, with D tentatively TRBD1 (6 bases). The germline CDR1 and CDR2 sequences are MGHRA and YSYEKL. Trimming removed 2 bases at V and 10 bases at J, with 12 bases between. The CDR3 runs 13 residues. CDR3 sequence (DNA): TGCGCCAGCAGCCAACCGGACAGCTTCGAGCAGTTCTTC. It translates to CASSQPDSFEQFF.

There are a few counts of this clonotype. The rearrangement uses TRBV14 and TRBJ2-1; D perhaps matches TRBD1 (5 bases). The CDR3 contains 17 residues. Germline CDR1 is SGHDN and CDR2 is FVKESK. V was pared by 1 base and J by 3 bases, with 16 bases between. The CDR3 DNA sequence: TGTGCCAGCAGCCAAGGCCCAGGGAAGGTCTTCTACAATGAGCAGTTCTTC. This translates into CASSQGPGKVFYNEQFF.

The CDR3 sequence: CASSPLAGVPSYEQYF. Here the CDR3 DNA reads TGTGCCAGCAGCCCCTTAGCGGGGGTCCCCTCCTACGAGCAGTACTTC. The chain combines TRBV6-5 with TRBJ2-7, with 9 positions matching TRBD2. Trimming at V came to 6 bases and at J to 0 bases, leaving 9 bases not matched to a gene. The CDR3 totals 16 residues. Germline V CDR1 and CDR2: MNHEY, SVGAGI.

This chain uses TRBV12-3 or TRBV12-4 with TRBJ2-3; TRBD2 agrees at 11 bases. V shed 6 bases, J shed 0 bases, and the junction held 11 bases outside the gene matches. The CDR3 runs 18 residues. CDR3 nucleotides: TGTGCCAGCAGCCTCGGCCCGGGACTAGCGGTCAGCACAGATACGCAGTATTTT. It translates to CASSLGPGLAVSTDTQYF.

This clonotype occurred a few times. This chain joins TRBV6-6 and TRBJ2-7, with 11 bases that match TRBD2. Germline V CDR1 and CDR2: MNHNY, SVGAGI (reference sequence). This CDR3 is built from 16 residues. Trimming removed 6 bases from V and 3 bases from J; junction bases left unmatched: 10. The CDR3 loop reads CASRPPTSGSDYEQYF. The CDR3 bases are TGTGCCAGCAGGCCACCAACTAGCGGGAGCGACTACGAGCAGTACTTC.

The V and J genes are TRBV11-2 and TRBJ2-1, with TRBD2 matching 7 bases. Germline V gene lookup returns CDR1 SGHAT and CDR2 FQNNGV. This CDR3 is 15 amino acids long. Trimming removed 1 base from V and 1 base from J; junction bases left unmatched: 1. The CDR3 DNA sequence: TGTGCCAGCAGCTTAGGGGAGGGGTCCTACAATGAGCAGTTCTTC. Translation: CASSLGEGSYNEQFF.

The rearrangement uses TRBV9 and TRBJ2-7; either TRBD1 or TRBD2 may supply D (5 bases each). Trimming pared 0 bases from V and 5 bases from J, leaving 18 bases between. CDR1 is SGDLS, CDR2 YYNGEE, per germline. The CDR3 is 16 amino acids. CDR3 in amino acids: CASSVGWGTGLDEQYF. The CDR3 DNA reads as TGTGCCAGCAGCGTAGGGTGGGGGACCGGCCTTGACGAGCAGTACTTC.

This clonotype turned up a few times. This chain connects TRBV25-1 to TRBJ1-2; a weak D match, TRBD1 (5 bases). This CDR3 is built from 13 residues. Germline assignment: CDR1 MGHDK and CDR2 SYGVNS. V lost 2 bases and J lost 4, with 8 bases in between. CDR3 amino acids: CASSEAGPYGYTF. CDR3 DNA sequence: TGTGCCAGCAGTGAAGCAGGGCCCTATGGCTACACCTTC.

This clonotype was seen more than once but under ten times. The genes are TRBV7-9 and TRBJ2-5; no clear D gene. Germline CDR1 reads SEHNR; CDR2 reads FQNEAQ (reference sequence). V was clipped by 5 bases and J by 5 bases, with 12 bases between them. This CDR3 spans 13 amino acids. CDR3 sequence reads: CASSLDSTETQYF. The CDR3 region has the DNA TGTGCCAGCAGCCTAGACTCGACGGAGACCCAGTACTTC. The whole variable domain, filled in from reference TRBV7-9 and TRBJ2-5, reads DTGVSQNPRHKITKRGQNVTFRCDPISEHNRLYWYRQTLGQGPEFLTYFQNEAQLEKSRLLSDRFSAERPKGSFSTLEIQRTEQGDSAMYLCASSLDSTETQYFGPGTRLLVL.

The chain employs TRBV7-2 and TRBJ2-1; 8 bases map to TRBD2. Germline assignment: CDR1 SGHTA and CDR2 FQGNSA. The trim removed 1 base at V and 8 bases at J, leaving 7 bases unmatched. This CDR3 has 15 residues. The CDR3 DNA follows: TGTGCCAGCAGCTTAGTAACTAGCGGTTGGGATGAGCAGTTCTTC. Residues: CASSLVTSGWDEQFF. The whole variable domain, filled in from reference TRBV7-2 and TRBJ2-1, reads GAGVSQSPSNKVTEKGKDVELRCDPISGHTALYWYRQSLGQGLEFLIYFQGNSAPDKSGLPSDRFSAERTGGSVSTLTIQRTQQEDSAVYLCASSLVTSGWDEQFFGPGTRLTVL.

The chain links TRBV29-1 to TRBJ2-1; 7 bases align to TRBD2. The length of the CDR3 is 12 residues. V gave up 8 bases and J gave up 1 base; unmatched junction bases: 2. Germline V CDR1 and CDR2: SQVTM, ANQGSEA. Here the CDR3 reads CSLGGSYNEQFF. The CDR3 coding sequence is TGCAGCTTGGGGGGGTCCTACAATGAGCAGTTCTTC.

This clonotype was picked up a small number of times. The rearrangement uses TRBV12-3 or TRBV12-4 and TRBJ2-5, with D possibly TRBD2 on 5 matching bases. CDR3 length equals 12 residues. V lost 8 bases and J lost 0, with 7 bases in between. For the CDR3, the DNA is TGTGCCAGCCGGGAAAACCAAGAGACCCAGTACTTC. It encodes CASRENQETQYF.

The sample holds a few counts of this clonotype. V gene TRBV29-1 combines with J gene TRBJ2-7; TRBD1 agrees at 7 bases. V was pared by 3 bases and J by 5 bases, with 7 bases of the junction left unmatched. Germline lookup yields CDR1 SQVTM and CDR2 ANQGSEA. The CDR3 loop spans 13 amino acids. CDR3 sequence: CSVEVTGNDEQYF. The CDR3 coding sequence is TGCAGCGTTGAGGTGACAGGGAACGACGAGCAGTACTTC.

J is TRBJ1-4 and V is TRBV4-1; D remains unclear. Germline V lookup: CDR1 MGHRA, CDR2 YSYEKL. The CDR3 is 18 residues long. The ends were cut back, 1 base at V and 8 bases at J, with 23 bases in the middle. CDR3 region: CASSQVMIQLSMGEKLFF. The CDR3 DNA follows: TGCGCCAGCAGCCAAGTAATGATCCAGTTAAGTATGGGAGAAAAACTGTTTTTT.

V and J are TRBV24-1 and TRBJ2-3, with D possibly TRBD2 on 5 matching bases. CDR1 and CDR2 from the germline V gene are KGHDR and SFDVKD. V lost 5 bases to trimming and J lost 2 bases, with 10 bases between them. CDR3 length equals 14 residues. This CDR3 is CATSGGLLTDTQYF. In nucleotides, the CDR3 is TGTGCCACCAGTGGAGGGCTTCTCACAGATACGCAGTATTTT.

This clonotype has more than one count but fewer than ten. The CDR3, as DNA: TGCGCCAGCAGCTTAACCGGGACAGCTTACAATGAGCAGTTCTTC. It codes for CASSLTGTAYNEQFF. The rearrangement uses TRBV5-1 and TRBJ2-1; TRBD1 matches at 7 bases. There are 15 residues in the CDR3. The germline gives CDR1 SGHRS, CDR2 YFSETQ. V shed 2 bases, J shed 4 bases, and the junction held 6 bases outside the gene matches.

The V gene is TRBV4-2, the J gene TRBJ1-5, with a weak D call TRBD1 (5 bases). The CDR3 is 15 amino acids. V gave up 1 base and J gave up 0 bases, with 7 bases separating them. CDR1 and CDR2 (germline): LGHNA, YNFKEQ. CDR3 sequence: CASSQAGYSNQPQHF. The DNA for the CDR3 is TGTGCCAGCAGCCAAGCAGGGTATAGCAATCAGCCCCAGCATTTT.

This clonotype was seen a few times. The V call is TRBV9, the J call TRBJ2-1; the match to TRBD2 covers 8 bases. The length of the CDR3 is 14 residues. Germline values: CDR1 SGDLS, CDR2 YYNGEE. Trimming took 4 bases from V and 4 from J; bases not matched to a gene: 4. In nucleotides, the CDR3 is TGTGCCAGCAGCCGGGGACTAGATTACAATGAGCAGTTCTTC. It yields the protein CASSRGLDYNEQFF.

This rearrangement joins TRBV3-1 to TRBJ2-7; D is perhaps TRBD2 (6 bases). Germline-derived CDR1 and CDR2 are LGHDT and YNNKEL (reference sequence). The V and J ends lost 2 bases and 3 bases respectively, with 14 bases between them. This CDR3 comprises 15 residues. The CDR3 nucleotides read TGTGCCAGCAGCCAACATACCTTCGGGGGCTACGAGCAGTACTTC. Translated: CASSQHTFGGYEQYF.